This entry lists 21 T cell receptor beta chains sequenced from one sample in a study of T cell responses to AZD1222 COVID-19 vaccine. Data came from immunoSEQ multiplex PCR; TCRdb stores just in-frame clones and leaves some out. The sample shows about 84,000 clones, 70% to 90% of them seen only once. The material was peripheral blood, obtained on day 0 of AZD1222 vaccination. The receptors were sampled from an adult in good health.

CDR3 region: CASSMSGNEQFF. The DNA of the CDR3 is TGTGCCAGCAGCATGTCGGGTAATGAGCAGTTCTTC. The chain uses TRBV7-2 and TRBJ2-1; no clear D gene. The CDR3 consists of 12 residues. The V end was cut by 5 bases, the J end by 7 bases, with 9 bases between. Germline CDR1 and CDR2: SGHTA and FQGNSA.

This chain joins TRBV6-5 and TRBJ2-7; D tentatively fits TRBD1 or TRBD2 (5 bases each). The CDR3 length is 14 residues. V lost 5 bases and J lost 1, with 12 bases in between. The V gene's germline CDR1 is MNHEY and CDR2 SVGAGI. This CDR3 is CASSPRGGSYEQYF. The CDR3 DNA follows: TGTGCCAGCAGTCCCCGTGGGGGTTCCTACGAGCAGTACTTC.

For this clone: The junction shows a germline mismatch at one end, possibly a read error. The chain is built from TRBV29-1 and TRBJ2-1; maybe TRBD1 (6 bases). The germline CDR1 and CDR2 sequences are SQVTM and ANQGSEA. This CDR3 contains 12 residues. The CDR3 reads CGASSQGNEQFF. DNA of the CDR3: TGTGGGGCGAGCAGTCAGGGGAATGAGCAGTTCTTC.

The chain uses TRBV2 and TRBJ2-1; D possibly uses TRBD1 or TRBD2 (6 bases each). CDR3 length: 18 residues. CDR1 SNHLY and CDR2 FYNNEI come from the germline V gene. The V end was cut by 7 bases, the J end by 0 bases, with 22 bases between. The CDR3 coding sequence is TGTGCCAGCAATAGGGACAACCTAGCGCTTAGCTCCTACAATGAGCAGTTCTTC. It yields the protein CASNRDNLALSSYNEQFF.

This clone has more than one count but fewer than ten. This chain uses TRBV14 with TRBJ2-1, with TRBD2 matching over 9 bases. V lost 2 bases and J lost 4; bases outside the gene matches: 15. CDR1 is SGHDN and CDR2 is FVKESK in the germline V gene. CDR3 length: 19 amino acids. The CDR3 protein is CASSQLSLAGPTTYNEQFF. The CDR3 coding sequence is TGTGCCAGCAGCCAACTGTCCCTAGCGGGACCAACGACGTACAATGAGCAGTTCTTC.

In this sample, this clone turned up a few times. The genes are TRBV2 and TRBJ2-6; TRBD1 aligns across 11 bases. This CDR3 is built from 19 residues. V was clipped by 11 bases and J by 0 bases; unmatched bases: 15. CDR1 is SNHLY and CDR2 is FYNNEI in the germline V gene. The CDR3 sequence: CAYRDRGTTYPSGANVLTF. In nucleotides, the CDR3 is TGTGCCTACCGGGACAGGGGGACTACCTACCCCTCTGGGGCCAACGTCCTGACTTTC.

This chain joins TRBV10-3 and TRBJ1-1, with 8 bases that match TRBD1. The CDR3 spans 15 residues. The V gene end was trimmed by 5 bases and the J gene end by 10 bases; junction bases not matched to a gene: 15. The germline CDR1 and CDR2 sequences are ENHRY and SYGVKD. CDR3 in amino acids: CAISPGQGSLQGAFF. The CDR3 DNA reads TGTGCCATCAGTCCTGGACAGGGCTCGCTTCAGGGAGCTTTCTTT.

The gene calls are TRBV29-1 and TRBJ1-5; D uncertain. Germline V gene sequence: CDR1 SQVTM, CDR2 ANQGSEA. V was clipped by 4 bases and J by 4 bases, with 11 bases between them. The CDR3 has 13 residues. The CDR3 here is CSVGGELNQPQHF. CDR3 nucleotide sequence: TGCAGCGTTGGGGGTGAATTAAATCAGCCCCAGCATTTT. The complete variable domain, with remaining parts taken from reference TRBV29-1 and TRBJ1-5, reads SAVISQKPSRDICQRGTSLTIQCQVDSQVTMMFWYRQQPGQSLTLIATANQGSEATYESGFVIDKFPISRPNLTFSTLTVSNMSPEDSSIYLCSVGGELNQPQHFGDGTRLSIL.

This rearrangement joins TRBV6-5 to TRBJ2-7; TRBD2 agrees at 8 bases. Germline V CDR1 and CDR2: MNHEY, SVGAGI. This CDR3 spans 16 amino acids. Unmatched junction bases numbered 4, after V lost 0 bases and J lost 0 bases. The CDR3: CASSYSGAGGSYEQYF. The CDR3 bases are TGTGCCAGCAGTTACTCCGGGGCGGGAGGCTCCTACGAGCAGTACTTC.

The gene calls are TRBV6-5 and TRBJ1-5; D remains ambiguous. Germline V CDR1 and CDR2: MNHEY, SVGAGI. V was shortened by 4 bases and J by 3 bases, with 13 bases between the two germline ends. This CDR3 contains 15 residues. The CDR3 loop is CASSFRPGVNQPQHF. DNA for the CDR3: TGTGCCAGCAGTTTCCGACCTGGGGTCAATCAGCCCCAGCATTTT.

This clone showed up just once. This sequence joins TRBV6-5 and TRBJ2-1; 7 bases fit TRBD2. Trimming cost V 6 bases and J 9 bases; bases outside gene matches: 11. This CDR3 has 14 residues. CDR1 MNHEY and CDR2 SVGAGI come from the germline V gene. CDR3 sequence (DNA): TGTGCCAGCAGGGTGGCGGGAGTAAATGGTGAGCAGTTCTTC. Protein: CASRVAGVNGEQFF.

This rearrangement joins TRBV3-1 (or the pseudogene TRBV3-2) to TRBJ1-5; D call uncertain. V dropped 1 base and J dropped 2 bases, with 12 bases sitting between them. CDR3 length: 16 residues. The germline V gene encodes CDR1 LGHDT and CDR2 YNNKEL (reference sequence). The chain's CDR3 is CASSQGPTAGNQPQHF. CDR3 DNA: TGTGCCAGCAGCCAAGGTCCAACCGCGGGCAATCAGCCCCAGCATTTT.

V gene TRBV15 combines with J gene TRBJ1-2; D is perhaps TRBD1 (6 bases). This CDR3 spans 15 amino acids. Germline V gene lookup returns CDR1 LNHNV and CDR2 YYDKDF (reference sequence). Trimming shortened V by 7 bases and J by 1 base, and 16 bases separated the two germline ends. Written as DNA, the CDR3 is TGTGCCACCAAACAGGGCTTAATAAATAACTATGGCTACACCTTC. It yields the protein CATKQGLINNYGYTF. The variable domain in full, with the rest retrieved from reference TRBV15 and TRBJ1-2, is DAMVIQNPRYQVTQFGKPVTLSCSQTLNHNVMYWYQQKSSQAPKLLFHYYDKDFNNEADTPDNFQSRRPNTSFCFLDIRSPGLGDTAMYLCATKQGLINNYGYTFGSGTRLTVV.

The chain links TRBV2 to TRBJ2-3; perhaps TRBD2 as D (5 bases). The germline V gene has CDR1 SNHLY and CDR2 FYNNEI. Trimming removed 4 bases at V and 3 bases at J, with 14 bases between. This CDR3 contains 15 residues. The CDR3 here is CASSGEGSRTDTQYF. The CDR3 DNA follows: TGTGCCAGCAGTGGCGAGGGCTCTAGGACAGATACGCAGTATTTT.

The chain is built from TRBV27 and TRBJ2-1; the D gene is possibly TRBD2 (7 bases). V was cut by 3 bases and J by 0 bases, with 18 bases left in between. The CDR3 has 18 amino acids. Germline V gene lookup returns CDR1 MNHEY and CDR2 SMNVEV (reference sequence). CDR3 sequence reads: CASSFRGTGGHSYNEQFF. The CDR3 nucleotides are TGTGCCAGCAGTTTCCGGGGGACCGGGGGGCACTCCTACAATGAGCAGTTCTTC.

V is TRBV29-1 and J is TRBJ1-1; a weak D match, TRBD1 (5 bases). V was pared by 7 bases and J by 4 bases, with 19 bases between. Germline lookup yields CDR1 SQVTM and CDR2 ANQGSEA. CDR3 length: 14 amino acids. The CDR3 loop is CSGQYRSRATEAFF. CDR3 DNA: TGCAGCGGCCAGTACAGGTCGCGGGCCACTGAAGCTTTCTTT.

The V gene is TRBV28, the J gene TRBJ2-7, with D uncertain. CDR1 is MDHEN and CDR2 is SYDVKM in the germline V gene. CDR3 length: 14 residues. Trimming cost V 2 bases and J 0 bases, with 8 bases left between them. CDR3 region: CASSLARSSYEQYF. CDR3 DNA: TGTGCCAGCAGTTTAGCGAGAAGCTCCTACGAGCAGTACTTC.

This sequence joins TRBV7-2 and TRBJ1-1; D not resolved. Germline-derived CDR1 and CDR2 are SGHTA and FQGNSA. This CDR3 has 12 amino acids. Trimming removed 5 bases at V and 5 bases at J, with 9 bases between. The DNA of the CDR3 is TGTGCCAGCAGCCCGTATGGGACTGAAGCTTTCTTT. This codes for CASSPYGTEAFF. Full variable domain (missing parts from reference TRBV7-2 and TRBJ1-1): GAGVSQSPSNKVTEKGKDVELRCDPISGHTALYWYRQSLGQGLEFLIYFQGNSAPDKSGLPSDRFSAERTGGSVSTLTIQRTQQEDSAVYLCASSPYGTEAFFGQGTRLTVV.

The chain couples TRBV6-2 or TRBV6-3 to TRBJ1-5; 9 nucleotides line up with TRBD1. Germline V gene sequence: CDR1 MNHEY, CDR2 SVGEGT. This CDR3 comprises 15 residues. Trimming removed 5 bases from V and 2 bases from J; junction bases left unmatched: 4. This chain's CDR3 is CASSRDRERNQPQHF. DNA of the CDR3: TGTGCCAGCAGTCGGGACAGGGAACGCAATCAGCCCCAGCATTTT.

For this clone: Given the absence of the conserved phenylalanine or tryptophan at the CDR3 end, a read error is likely. The DNA is omitted, as the CDR3 cannot be located on it reliably, and the CDR3 follows TCRdb's listing. The chain carries TRBV10-3 and TRBJ2-7; TRBD1, the D gene given by the table, was not confirmed from the DNA. Germline CDR1 and CDR2: ENHRY and SYGVKD. Termini included, the CDR3 measures 11 amino acids. The CDR3 here is CAISSGTGLWI.

The gene calls are TRBV5-6 and TRBJ1-1; D possibly corresponds to TRBD1 (5 bases). Germline CDR1 and CDR2: SGHDT and YYEEEE. The CDR3 is 11 amino acids. Trimming took 0 bases from V and 11 from J, leaving 8 bases between them. As DNA, the CDR3 is TGTGCCAGCAGCTTGGGCAGGGATGCTTTCTTT. Translation gives CASSLGRDAFF.